There are many counts of the clone carrying this T cell receptor beta chain. TCRdb recomputed calls from the 5' RACE reads with MiXCR, one row per CDR3 protein. The profile shows 400,000 to 650,000 distinct CDR3 sequences, under 25% of them singletons. This sample is drawn from a study of identical twins. CDR3 length: 14 amino acids. Germline-derived CDR1 and CDR2 are SGHRS and YFSETQ. Trimming took 3 bases from V and 5 from J; bases not matched to a gene: 3. The same specimen was also included in a second study, on T cells expressing NK-cell markers.

The origin of this receptor is a young woman in good health. The material sequenced was CD4+ T cells sorted from blood. The chain combines TRBV5-1 with TRBJ2-2, with TRBD1 matching over 8 bases. This CDR3 reads CASSWTGRTGELFF. Written as DNA, the CDR3 is TGCGCCAGCAGCTGGACAGGGAGGACCGGGGAGCTGTTTTTT.